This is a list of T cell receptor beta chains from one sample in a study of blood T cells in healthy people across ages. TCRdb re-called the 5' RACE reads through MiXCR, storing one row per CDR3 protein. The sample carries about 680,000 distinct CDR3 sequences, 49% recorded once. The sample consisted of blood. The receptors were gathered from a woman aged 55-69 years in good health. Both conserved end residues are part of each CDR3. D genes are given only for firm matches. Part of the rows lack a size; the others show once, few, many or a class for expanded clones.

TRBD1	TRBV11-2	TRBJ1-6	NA	TGTGCCAGCAACCCCCGGGACAGGGTTGATTCACCCCTCCACTTT	CASNPRDRVDSPLHF
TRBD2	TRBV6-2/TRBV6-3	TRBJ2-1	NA	TGTGCCAGCAGACCCGCCGGGACTAGCTCCTACAATGAGCAGTTCTTC	CASRPAGTSSYNEQFF
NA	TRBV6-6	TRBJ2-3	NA	TGTGCCAGCAGTCAACCGAGGGGGACGGATACGCAGTATTTT	CASSQPRGTDTQYF
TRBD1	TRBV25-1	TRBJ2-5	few	TGTGCCAGTAAACAGGGGGTCACGGCCCTCTCAGAGACCCAGTACTTC	CASKQGVTALSETQYF
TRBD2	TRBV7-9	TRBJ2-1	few	TGTGCCAGCAGCTCGGTAGCGGGAGGTTCCTACAATGAGCAGTTCTTC	CASSSVAGGSYNEQFF
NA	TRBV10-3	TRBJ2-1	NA	TGTGCCATCACCCGGGACCCTCGGGATGAGCAGTTCTTC	CAITRDPRDEQFF
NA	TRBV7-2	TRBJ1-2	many	TGTGCCAGCAGCTTAACAGGCAGAGCTAACTATGGCTACACCTTC	CASSLTGRANYGYTF
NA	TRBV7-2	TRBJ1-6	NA	TGTGCCAGCCGCGACCTAGGGACTTCACCCCTCCACTTT	CASRDLGTSPLHF
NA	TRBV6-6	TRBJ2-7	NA	TGTGCCAGCAGTTCCTCTGAGGGGGTTGCCATGCACGAGCAGTACTTC	CASSSSEGVAMHEQYF
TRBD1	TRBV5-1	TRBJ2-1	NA	TGCGCCAGCAGCTCAGGGGGAGTTTGGAATGAGCAGTTCTTC	CASSSGGVWNEQFF
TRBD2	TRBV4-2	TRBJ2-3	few	TGTGCCAGCAGTTCGGGGGAGGGCCGCACAGATACGCAGTATTTT	CASSSGEGRTDTQYF
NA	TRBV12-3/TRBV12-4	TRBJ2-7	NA	TGTGCCAGCAGTTTATACGATGGGGGTGACTCCTACGAGCAGTACTTC	CASSLYDGGDSYEQYF
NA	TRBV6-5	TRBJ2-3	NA	TGTGCCAGCAGCTATAGTGAGCCCCCAGATACGCAGTATTTT	CASSYSEPPDTQYF
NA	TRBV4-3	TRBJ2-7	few	TGCGCCAGCAGCCCCGGACCAGGGCTCTCCTACGAGCAGTACTTC	CASSPGPGLSYEQYF
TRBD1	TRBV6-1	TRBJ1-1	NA	TGTGCCAGCAGTGGAGGACAGGGGATGTGGAACACTGAAGCTTTCTTT	CASSGGQGMWNTEAFF
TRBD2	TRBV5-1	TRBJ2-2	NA	TGCGCCAGCAGCACTAGCGGACTCACCGGGGAGCTGTTTTTT	CASSTSGLTGELFF
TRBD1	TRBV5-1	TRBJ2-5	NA	TGCGCCAGCAGTCCCTGGACAGGGGTCCAAGAGACCCAGTACTTC	CASSPWTGVQETQYF